Listed below are T cell receptor beta chains from one sample, sequenced in a study of cytomegalovirus exposure and HLA in healthy donors. TCRdb keeps only in-frame clones here, not all; method: immunoSEQ multiplex PCR. The data show 150,000 or so clones, about 80% seen once. The sequenced sample was PBMCs. The source of these receptors is a female donor in good health and CMV-seronegative. The CDR3 runs from the conserved cysteine through the conserved F or W. The D gene is left open where the match is weak. The size field is filled for only some rows; it gives once, few, many or a size class.

abundance	d_gene	v_gene	j_gene	CDR3aa	CDR3nt
few	TRBD2	TRBV9	TRBJ2-5	CASSVAARQGLAGGQETQYF	TGTGCCAGCAGCGTAGCCGCCCGACAGGGACTAGCGGGGGGCCAAGAGACCCAGTACTTC
NA	NA	TRBV6-1	TRBJ2-1	CASTVRGRFSNEQFF	TGTGCCAGCACGGTGCGGGGGCGATTTTCCAATGAGCAGTTCTTC
NA	NA	TRBV7-9	TRBJ2-3	CASSFGVVAGSTDTQYF	TGTGCCAGCAGCTTCGGGGTGGTGGCGGGGAGCACAGATACGCAGTATTTT
NA	NA	TRBV6-5	TRBJ2-7	CASSYQWAGYEQYF	TGTGCCAGCAGTTACCAGTGGGCCGGCTACGAGCAGTACTTC
NA	NA	TRBV27	TRBJ2-3	CASSYSRTDTQYF	TGTGCCAGCAGTTACTCCCGCACAGATACGCAGTATTTT
NA	TRBD1	TRBV7-7	TRBJ1-1	CASSSDRGTEAFF	TGTGCCAGCAGCTCGGACAGGGGCACTGAAGCTTTCTTT
NA	TRBD2	TRBV7-3	TRBJ2-3	CASSLLAGLYTDTQYF	TGTGCCAGCAGCTTACTAGCGGGACTGTACACAGATACGCAGTATTTT
NA	TRBD1	TRBV13	TRBJ2-3	CASSSVQGRGDTQYF	TGTGCCAGCAGCTCAGTACAGGGGAGAGGAGATACGCAGTATTTT
once	TRBD1	TRBV5-6	TRBJ1-2	CASSPRTGGTYGYTF	TGTGCCAGCAGCCCACGGACAGGGGGCACGTATGGCTACACCTTC
NA	TRBD1	TRBV10-3	TRBJ1-1	CAISVARGDTEAFF	TGTGCCATCAGTGTGGCCAGGGGGGACACTGAAGCTTTCTTT
NA	NA	TRBV11-3	TRBJ2-7	CASSLVTGYEQYF	TGTGCCAGCAGCTTAGTTACCGGTTACGAGCAGTACTTC
NA	NA	TRBV7-3	TRBJ1-1	CASSPGTSAEAFF	TGTGCCAGCAGCCCCGGGACATCGGCGGAAGCTTTCTTT
NA	NA	TRBV7-2	TRBJ2-7	CASSRLYEQYF	TGTGCCAGCAGTCGCCTATACGAGCAGTACTTC
NA	TRBD2	TRBV5-1	TRBJ2-2	CASSFSAGGGTGELFF	TGCGCCAGCAGCTTCTCGGCTGGCGGGGGTACCGGGGAGCTGTTTTTT
NA	TRBD2	TRBV7-3	TRBJ2-3	CASSLKRGGGGDTQYF	TGTGCCAGCAGCTTAAAGCGGGGGGGCGGGGGAGATACGCAGTATTTT
once	TRBD2	TRBV9	TRBJ2-5	CASSVGTRSETQYF	TGTGCCAGCAGCGTAGGGACTAGGAGTGAGACCCAGTACTTC
few	NA	TRBV7-9	TRBJ1-4	CASSLRSTNEKLFF	TGTGCCAGCAGCTTGAGGTCAACTAATGAAAAACTGTTTTTT
NA	TRBD1	TRBV6-1	TRBJ1-2	CASRESGQGNYGYTF	TGTGCCAGCAGAGAGTCGGGACAGGGAAACTATGGCTACACCTTC
NA	NA	TRBV7-8	TRBJ1-1	CASSTTRGTGEAFF	TGTGCCAGCAGTACTACAAGGGGGACGGGTGAAGCTTTCTTT
NA	TRBD1	TRBV7-9	TRBJ1-1	CASSRGQGRGTEAFF	TGTGCCAGCAGCCGAGGACAGGGCAGGGGAACTGAAGCTTTCTTT
few	NA	TRBV5-1	TRBJ1-4	CASSSTRGAGEKLFF	TGCGCCAGCAGCTCCACCCGGGGGGCAGGGGAAAAACTGTTTTTT
NA	TRBD1	TRBV27	TRBJ1-3	CASSPGQAFSGNTIYF	TGTGCCAGCAGTCCAGGACAGGCCTTCTCTGGAAACACCATATATTTT
NA	NA	TRBV9	TRBJ2-7	CASSPGLDYEQYF	TGTGCCAGCAGCCCGGGACTTGACTACGAGCAGTACTTC
NA	NA	TRBV29-1	TRBJ1-2	CSVVGGDGYGYTF	TGCAGCGTTGTTGGGGGCGATGGCTATGGCTACACCTTC
NA	TRBD1	TRBV28	TRBJ1-2	CASSLLSGTGAYGYTF	TGTGCCAGCAGTTTACTGTCCGGGACAGGGGCCTATGGCTACACCTTC
once	TRBD2	TRBV30	TRBJ2-3	CAWSALAGGGDTQYF	TGTGCCTGGAGCGCACTAGCGGGGGGAGGAGATACGCAGTATTTT
NA	NA	TRBV7-9	TRBJ1-5	CASSLGRAGPFNQPQHF	TGTGCCAGCAGCTTAGGCAGGGCTGGGCCCTTCAATCAGCCCCAGCATTTT
once	TRBD2	TRBV6-1	TRBJ2-7	CASSGLAGSLNYEQYF	TGTGCCAGCAGTGGACTAGCGGGGTCTCTTAACTACGAGCAGTACTTC
few	TRBD1	TRBV9	TRBJ2-7	CASSPRTGESSYEQYF	TGTGCCAGCAGCCCACGGACAGGGGAGAGCTCCTACGAGCAGTACTTC
NA	NA	TRBV7-9	TRBJ2-6	CASSLGVRGASGANVLTF	TGTGCCAGCAGCTTAGGGGTCAGGGGGGCCTCTGGGGCCAACGTCCTGACTTTC
NA	TRBD1	TRBV5-1	TRBJ2-7	CASSVTGGYEQYF	TGCGCCAGCAGCGTGACAGGGGGATACGAGCAGTACTTC
NA	NA	TRBV25-1	TRBJ1-2	CASSEYRSGGYTF	TGTGCCAGCAGTGAATACCGCTCCGGTGGCTACACCTTC
NA	TRBD1	TRBV19	TRBJ1-5	CASSIQTGLRNQPQHF	TGTGCCAGTAGTATCCAGACAGGGCTAAGGAATCAGCCCCAGCATTTT
NA	NA	TRBV7-2	TRBJ2-5	CASSLNRGLETQYF	TGTGCCAGCAGCTTAAACAGGGGACTAGAGACCCAGTACTTC
NA	NA	TRBV5-4	TRBJ1-4	CGWGATNEKLFF	TGTGGGTGGGGCGCAACTAATGAAAAACTGTTTTTT
NA	NA	TRBV5-1	TRBJ2-7	CASSLGGAHYEQYF	TGCGCCAGCAGCTTGGGTGGGGCGCACTACGAGCAGTACTTC
NA	TRBD2	TRBV5-1	TRBJ2-7	CASSLDAGGFYEQYF	TGCGCCAGCAGCTTGGATGCGGGGGGTTTCTACGAGCAGTACTTC
few	TRBD1	TRBV6-5	TRBJ1-6	CASSYSRTGVGSPLHF	TGTGCCAGCAGTTACTCTCGGACAGGAGTCGGTTCACCCCTCCACTTT
NA	TRBD1	TRBV19	TRBJ2-1	CASSAGQAATIEQFF	TGTGCCAGTAGTGCGGGACAGGCAGCTACAATAGAGCAGTTCTTC
NA	TRBD1	TRBV5-1	TRBJ1-1	CASSDPRQGDTEAFF	TGCGCCAGCAGCGACCCCAGACAGGGGGACACTGAAGCTTTCTTT
NA	TRBD1	TRBV28	TRBJ2-7	CASRGQGFYEQYF	TGTGCCAGCAGGGGACAGGGCTTTTACGAGCAGTACTTC
NA	NA	TRBV19	TRBJ1-2	CASSITGIPYGYTF	TGTGCCAGTAGTATCACAGGCATCCCTTATGGCTACACCTTC